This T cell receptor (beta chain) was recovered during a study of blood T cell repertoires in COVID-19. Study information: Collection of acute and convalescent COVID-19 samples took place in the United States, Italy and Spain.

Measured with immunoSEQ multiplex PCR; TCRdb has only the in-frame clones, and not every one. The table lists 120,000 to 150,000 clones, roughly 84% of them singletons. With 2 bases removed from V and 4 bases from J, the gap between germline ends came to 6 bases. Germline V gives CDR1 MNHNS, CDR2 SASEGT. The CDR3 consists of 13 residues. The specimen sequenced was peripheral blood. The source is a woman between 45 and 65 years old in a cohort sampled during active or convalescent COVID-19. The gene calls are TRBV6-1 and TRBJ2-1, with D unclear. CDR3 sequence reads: CASSELVYNEQFF. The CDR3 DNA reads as TGTGCCAGCAGTGAACTCGTATACAATGAGCAGTTCTTC.